These 21 T cell receptor beta chains came from one sample sequenced in a study of cytomegalovirus exposure and HLA in healthy donors. Produced via immunoSEQ multiplex PCR; TCRdb's table is partial and in-frame only. The sample shows tens of thousands of clones, approximately 94% of them seen only once. Sequencing was performed on PBMCs. All receptors come from a woman younger than 30 in good health and CMV-seropositive.

This clone was recorded once. The chain employs TRBV6-5 and TRBJ2-3, with 8 bases aligning to TRBD2. The CDR3 extends over 15 amino acids. Germline CDR1 is MNHEY and CDR2 is SVGAGI. Trimming at V came to 4 bases and at J to 0 bases, leaving 3 bases not matched to a gene. The chain's CDR3 is CASSSLAASTDTQYF. Written as DNA, the CDR3 is TGTGCCAGCAGTTCACTAGCGGCTAGCACAGATACGCAGTATTTT.

V usage is TRBV11-3 and J usage is TRBJ2-3; weak D call: TRBD1 (6 bases). V lost 5 bases and J 3 bases, leaving 15 bases between the germline ends. The germline V gene has CDR1 SGHNT and CDR2 YENEEA. The CDR3 extends over 15 amino acids. CDR3: CASSARGFGTDTQYF. Here the CDR3 DNA reads TGTGCCAGCAGCGCCAGGGGTTTCGGGACAGATACGCAGTATTTT.

V is TRBV4-2 and J is TRBJ2-1; the match to TRBD2 covers 10 bases. Germline V gene data show CDR1 as LGHNA and CDR2 as YNFKEQ. This CDR3 region has 18 residues. The junction had 12 bases not matched to a gene; V was cut back by 4 bases and J by 3 bases. CDR3 coding DNA: TGTGCCAGCAGCCGGAGGGAGGTACTAGCGGGGAACTACAATGAGCAGTTCTTC. It translates to CASSRREVLAGNYNEQFF.

The J gene is TRBJ1-4, the V gene TRBV5-1; 10 bases align to TRBD1. This CDR3 contains 16 residues. Germline CDR1 reads SGHRS; CDR2 reads YFSETQ. The V and J ends lost 2 bases and 3 bases, in that order; junction bases with no gene match: 4. CDR3 residues: CASSFGGTGANEKLFF. In DNA, the CDR3 is TGCGCCAGCAGCTTTGGGGGGACAGGGGCTAATGAAAAACTGTTTTTT.

This sequence joins TRBV30 and TRBJ1-5; D may be TRBD1 (6 bases). This CDR3 has 13 amino acids. Germline V gene lookup returns CDR1 GTSNPN and CDR2 SVGIG (reference sequence). The germline V and J ends were trimmed by 1 base and 6 bases, with 10 bases remaining between them. Written as DNA, the CDR3 is TGTGCCTGGAGTGACAGGGAAGGTCAGCCCCAGCATTTT. Protein product: CAWSDREGQPQHF.

V is TRBV19 and J is TRBJ1-2; weak D call: TRBD1 (6 bases). Germline V gives CDR1 LNHDA, CDR2 SQIVND (reference sequence). Between the trimmed V and J ends, which lost 7 bases and 4 bases, there was a span of 19 bases. There are 15 residues in the CDR3. For the CDR3, the DNA is TGTGCCAGTACCATCCTCGGGACACCGGTCTATGGCTACACCTTC. Translation gives CASTILGTPVYGYTF. Supplemented by reference TRBV19 and TRBJ1-2, the full variable domain reads DGGITQSPKYLFRKEGQNVTLSCEQNLNHDAMYWYRQDPGQGLRLIYYSQIVNDFQKGDIAEGYSVSREKKESFPLTVTSAQKNPTAFYLCASTILGTPVYGYTFGSGTRLTVV.

The chain is built from TRBV7-9 and TRBJ1-4; D is ambiguous. Trimming stripped 1 base from V and 6 bases from J, with 6 bases between. Germline V gene sequence: CDR1 SEHNR, CDR2 FQNEAQ (reference sequence). The CDR3 sequence is 13 residues long. The CDR3 region has the DNA TGTGCCAGCAGCTTAGTGCTAGATGAAAAACTGTTTTTT. It encodes CASSLVLDEKLFF.

This sequence joins TRBV7-9 and TRBJ2-7; perhaps TRBD2 as D (5 bases). Trimming stripped 3 bases from V and 2 bases from J, with 17 bases between. The CDR3 has 16 residues. CDR1 and CDR2 (germline): SEHNR, FQNEAQ (reference sequence). CDR3 nucleotides: TGTGCCAGCAGCTTCCTAGCTCTTATCCCCCCCTACGAGCAGTACTTC. The encoded protein is CASSFLALIPPYEQYF.

The V and J genes are TRBV7-9 and TRBJ1-3; 7 nucleotides match TRBD1. There are 17 residues in the CDR3. CDR1 and CDR2 from the germline V gene are SEHNR and FQNEAQ (reference sequence). V was pared by 5 bases and J by 3 bases, with 13 bases of the junction left unmatched. For the CDR3, the DNA is TGTGCCAGCAGCCAGCAAAATGAACAGGGGAGTGGAAACACCATATATTTT. Translation: CASSQQNEQGSGNTIYF.

The V and J genes are TRBV5-4 and TRBJ1-1, with D perhaps matching TRBD1 (5 bases). V lost 2 bases and J lost 1, with 9 bases in between. Germline CDR1 and CDR2: SGHNT and YYREEE (reference sequence). There are 14 residues in the CDR3. The chain's CDR3 is CASSLQERNTEAFF. CDR3 bases: TGTGCCAGCAGCTTACAGGAAAGGAACACTGAAGCTTTCTTT.

The table lists this clone with a few counts. The rearrangement links TRBV4-2 to TRBJ2-3, with TRBD2 matching over 10 bases. The trim removed 3 bases at V and 3 bases at J, leaving 18 bases unmatched. There are 20 residues in the CDR3. Germline assignment: CDR1 LGHNA and CDR2 YNFKEQ. CDR3 nucleotide sequence: TGTGCCAGCAGCCACCTGGGAGCTAGCGGGAGTGATTTCGGGACAGATACGCAGTATTTT. This encodes CASSHLGASGSDFGTDTQYF.

This clone has a single count. The rearrangement links TRBV5-1 to TRBJ1-1; the D gene is possibly TRBD1 (6 bases). The CDR3 has 14 amino acids. Germline V CDR1 and CDR2: SGHRS, YFSETQ. V lost 4 bases and J 5 bases, leaving 15 bases between the germline ends. In DNA form, the CDR3 reads TGCGCCAGCAGCACAACCTCAGGGGTTACTGAAGCTTTCTTT. Translated: CASSTTSGVTEAFF.

The chain couples TRBV10-2 to TRBJ2-1; 7 bases fit TRBD1. With V trimmed by 5 bases and J by 4 bases, 8 bases remained unmatched. Germline V gene lookup returns CDR1 WSHSY and CDR2 SAAADI. The CDR3 loop spans 15 amino acids. CDR3 in amino acids: CASSTLQGTYNEQFF. The CDR3 DNA is TGCGCCAGCAGTACCCTACAGGGGACGTACAATGAGCAGTTCTTC.

The chain uses TRBV29-1 and TRBJ1-2; perhaps TRBD1 as D (6 bases). The V gene's germline CDR1 is SQVTM and CDR2 ANQGSEA. The CDR3 contains 13 residues. V lost 5 bases and J 8 bases, leaving 18 bases between the germline ends. The CDR3 here is CSVLPEQGRGYTF. CDR3 DNA: TGCAGCGTTCTACCGGAACAGGGAAGGGGCTACACCTTC. Supplemented by reference TRBV29-1 and TRBJ1-2, the full variable domain reads SAVISQKPSRDICQRGTSLTIQCQVDSQVTMMFWYRQQPGQSLTLIATANQGSEATYESGFVIDKFPISRPNLTFSTLTVSNMSPEDSSIYLCSVLPEQGRGYTFGSGTRLTVV.

This clone has a single count. J is TRBJ1-1 and V is TRBV6-6; D is ambiguous. The V end lost 5 bases, the J end lost 2 bases, and 9 bases lay between the germline ends. This CDR3 comprises 13 residues. Germline CDR1 is MNHNY and CDR2 is SVGAGI (reference sequence). The CDR3 region has the DNA TGTGCCAGCAGTCCAAACAAAAACACTGAAGCTTTCTTT. Its translation: CASSPNKNTEAFF.

The CDR3 loop is CASSLDAVYGYTF. The DNA of the CDR3 is TGTGCCAGCAGCTTAGATGCAGTCTATGGCTACACCTTC. The chain links TRBV7-9 to TRBJ1-2, with D hard to call. In germline, CDR1 is SEHNR, CDR2 FQNEAQ (reference sequence). The length of the CDR3 is 13 residues. Between the trimmed V and J ends, which lost 1 base and 4 bases, there was a span of 7 bases.

This clone was seen only a few times. The genes are TRBV5-4 and TRBJ2-3, with TRBD2 matching 8 bases. CDR1 and CDR2 (germline): SGHNT, YYREEE (reference sequence). Losses at the gene ends were 3 bases for V and 1 base for J; bases not matched to a gene: 4. This CDR3 is 15 amino acids long. The CDR3 loop is CASSSPGLGTDTQYF. DNA for the CDR3: TGTGCCAGCAGCTCCCCGGGACTAGGCACAGATACGCAGTATTTT.

The chain carries TRBV6-4 and TRBJ1-5; 7 bases align to TRBD1. Germline V gene lookup returns CDR1 MRHNA and CDR2 SNTAGT. J gave up 4 bases and V 0 bases, and 3 bases lay outside the gene matches. There are 15 residues in the CDR3. The CDR3 sequence is CASSDSSGGNQPQHF. CDR3 nucleotide sequence: TGTGCCAGCAGTGACTCATCAGGGGGGAATCAGCCCCAGCATTTT.

About this clone: The same CDR3 also results from other DNA sequences found in this sample. The chain uses TRBV7-9 and TRBJ1-2; weak D call: TRBD1 (5 bases). There are 13 residues in the CDR3. Trimming took off 1 base at V and 2 bases at J, with 5 bases between the two ends. Germline V gene sequence: CDR1 SEHNR, CDR2 FQNEAQ (reference sequence). The CDR3 reads CASSLGQNYGYTF. The CDR3 DNA reads TGTGCCAGCAGCTTAGGACAGAACTATGGCTACACCTTC.

The genes are TRBV27 and TRBJ2-7; D ambiguous. V was pared by 3 bases and J by 2 bases, with 23 bases between. Looked up from germline, CDR1 is MNHEY and CDR2 is SMNVEV (reference sequence). The CDR3 spans 18 residues. CDR3 loop: CASSFIPPRQVHPYEQYF. CDR3 coding DNA: TGTGCCAGCAGTTTTATACCCCCTCGGCAGGTTCACCCCTACGAGCAGTACTTC.

The CDR3, as DNA: TGTGCCTGGAGTTCCGGGTCGGAAAACATTCAGTACTTC. This codes for CAWSSGSENIQYF. V and J are TRBV30 and TRBJ2-4; D uncertain. Trimming cost V 2 bases and J 5 bases, with 10 bases left between them. The CDR3 totals 13 residues. Germline V gives CDR1 GTSNPN, CDR2 SVGIG (reference sequence).